These 22 T cell receptor beta chains were sequenced from one sample in a study of PD-1 blockade in classical Hodgkin lymphoma. Clones were read by immunoSEQ multiplex PCR, and TCRdb kept only the in-frame ones, dropping some. Seen here are 7,500 to 9,500 clones, around 88% observed once, and the top ten hold under 40%. Sample time point: cycle 4 day 1 (C4D1), after 6 weeks of nivolumab. Brentuximab vedotin exposure varied, and every patient relapsed after autologous stem cell transplantation. The source material was peripheral blood mononuclear cells (PBMCs), sampled before the fourth cycle of nivolumab. The receptors here all came from a human donor with classical Hodgkin lymphoma.

The CDR3 sequence is CASRTGTGIEQYF. In DNA, the CDR3 is TGTGCCAGCAGGACCGGGACAGGCATCGAGCAGTACTTC. This sequence joins TRBV6-5 and TRBJ2-7, with 8 bases matching TRBD1. Germline V gene data show CDR1 as MNHEY and CDR2 as SVGAGI. The CDR3 runs 13 residues. With 6 bases clipped from V and 6 bases from J, the junction kept 7 bases outside the gene matches.

V and J are TRBV13 and TRBJ1-1; D not certain. V was shortened by 6 bases and J by 7 bases, with 12 bases between the two germline ends. This CDR3 has 12 amino acids. Germline CDR1 is PRHDT and CDR2 is FYEKMQ (reference sequence). The CDR3, as DNA: TGTGCCAGCAGTTTGGCTCGGCGTGAAGCTTTCTTT. Translating gives CASSLARREAFF.

The DNA for the CDR3 is TGCGCCAGCAGCTTGGTTGGGGACTCGGTCTCGCCCGGGCAGTACTTC. As protein: CASSLVGDSVSPGQYF. The chain combines TRBV5-1 with TRBJ2-7; maybe TRBD2 (6 bases). Germline-derived CDR1 and CDR2 are SGHRS and YFSETQ. V gave up 0 bases and J gave up 9 bases, with 22 bases separating them. There are 16 residues in the CDR3.

V is TRBV6-4 and J is TRBJ2-7; D is undetermined. This CDR3 is 15 amino acids long. Germline V gene data show CDR1 as MRHNA and CDR2 as SNTAGT. Trimming shortened V by 2 bases and J by 0 bases, and 11 bases separated the two germline ends. For the CDR3, the DNA is TGTGCCAGCAGTGACATCACACTGTGCTCCTACGAGCAGTACTTC. This codes for CASSDITLCSYEQYF.

This clone has only one observation. V and J are TRBV7-2 and TRBJ1-4; D not certain. The CDR3 contains 13 residues. V was trimmed by 5 bases and J by 0 bases, leaving 4 bases between them. Germline loops: CDR1 SGHTA, CDR2 FQGNSA. CDR3: CASSRSTNEKLFF. CDR3 DNA sequence: TGTGCCAGCAGCAGATCAACTAATGAAAAACTGTTTTTT.

J is TRBJ1-5 and V is TRBV28; 8 nucleotides align to TRBD1. CDR3 length: 16 residues. Germline CDR1 is MDHEN and CDR2 is SYDVKM. With 4 bases clipped from V and 0 bases from J, the junction kept 5 bases outside the gene matches. The DNA for the CDR3 is TGTGCCAGCAGTTCCGGACAGGGACCTAGCAATCAGCCCCAGCATTTT. This codes for CASSSGQGPSNQPQHF.

The chain is built from TRBV2 and TRBJ2-7; the D gene could be TRBD1 or TRBD2 (6 bases each). There are 13 residues in the CDR3. In germline, CDR1 is SNHLY, CDR2 FYNNEI. CDR3 in amino acids: CGSQGLANYEQYF. The CDR3 DNA reads TGTGGCAGTCAGGGGCTAGCGAACTACGAGCAGTACTTC.

This rearrangement joins TRBV4-1 to TRBJ1-2, with 9 bases identical to TRBD1. The CDR3 totals 16 residues. Germline lookup yields CDR1 MGHRA and CDR2 YSYEKL. J lost 7 bases, V lost 0 bases, and 9 bases had no gene match. CDR3 DNA: TGCGCCAGCAGCCAAGAAGGAGGGACAGGGTTGGGTGGCTACACCTTC. It encodes CASSQEGGTGLGGYTF.

The V gene is TRBV18, the J gene TRBJ1-1; D is perhaps TRBD1 (5 bases). The CDR3 sequence is 14 residues long. With 4 bases removed from V and 1 base from J, the gap between germline ends came to 10 bases. Germline CDR1 reads KGHSH; CDR2 reads LQKENI. The CDR3 DNA sequence: TGTGCCAGCTCACTAACAGGAAGGAACACTGAAGCTTTCTTT. Translated: CASSLTGRNTEAFF.

V gene TRBV11-2 combines with J gene TRBJ1-2; the D gene is possibly TRBD1 (5 bases). V lost 1 base and J lost 4, with 13 bases in between. Per the germline V gene, CDR1 is SGHAT and CDR2 is FQNNGV. The CDR3 contains 15 residues. In nucleotides, the CDR3 is TGTGCCAGCAGCTTAGGGGGCAGGGTGACCTATGGCTACACCTTC. Encoded protein: CASSLGGRVTYGYTF.

The chain links TRBV29-1 to TRBJ2-3; D is unclear. CDR1 and CDR2 from the germline V gene are SQVTM and ANQGSEA. Trimming left V 3 bases short and J 2 bases short, with 3 bases between. The CDR3 runs 11 residues. CDR3 in DNA: TGCAGCGTTGATTACACAGATACGCAGTATTTT. It yields the protein CSVDYTDTQYF.

This clone was recorded a few times. This chain joins TRBV27 and TRBJ2-3; 9 positions match TRBD1. The CDR3 has 16 residues. The V gene's germline CDR1 is MNHEY and CDR2 SMNVEV (reference sequence). The V gene end was trimmed by 4 bases and the J gene end by 3 bases; junction bases not matched to a gene: 8. The DNA for the CDR3 is TGTGCCAGCAGTTCCCCTATCGGACAGGGGACAGATACGCAGTATTTT. Translated: CASSSPIGQGTDTQYF.

The V gene is TRBV4-1, the J gene TRBJ2-3; a weak D match, TRBD1 (6 bases). CDR1 is MGHRA and CDR2 is YSYEKL in the germline V gene. The CDR3 consists of 16 residues. V lost 0 bases and J 4 bases, leaving 14 bases between the germline ends. The CDR3 here is CASSQDYGGRADTQYF. DNA of the CDR3: TGCGCCAGCAGCCAAGATTATGGGGGCAGGGCAGATACGCAGTATTTT.

The J gene is TRBJ2-1, the V gene TRBV5-1, with a weak D call TRBD1 (6 bases). Trimming shortened V by 6 bases and J by 4 bases, and 23 bases separated the two germline ends. Germline lookup yields CDR1 SGHRS and CDR2 YFSETQ. CDR3 size: 17 residues. CDR3 region: CASTPQGGSGPYNEQFF. The CDR3 nucleotides are TGCGCCAGCACACCCCAAGGGGGATCAGGGCCTTACAATGAGCAGTTCTTC. The full variable domain, in which reference TRBV5-1 and TRBJ2-1 provide the parts outside the CDR3, is KAGVTQTPRYLIKTRGQQVTLSCSPISGHRSVSWYQQTPGQGLQFLFEYFSETQRNKGNFPGRFSGRQFSNSRSEMNVSTLELGDSALYLCASTPQGGSGPYNEQFFGPGTRLTVL.

This chain connects TRBV15 to TRBJ2-2, with 8 nucleotides matching TRBD2. J gave up 7 bases and V 0 bases, and 10 bases lay outside the gene matches. The CDR3 has 17 residues. CDR1 and CDR2 from the germline V gene are LNHNV and YYDKDF (reference sequence). For the CDR3, the DNA is TGTGCCACCAGCAGAGATCACGGGACTAGTTTTAACGGGGAGCTGTTTTTT. This encodes CATSRDHGTSFNGELFF. Supplemented by reference TRBV15 and TRBJ2-2, the full variable domain reads DAMVIQNPRYQVTQFGKPVTLSCSQTLNHNVMYWYQQKSSQAPKLLFHYYDKDFNNEADTPDNFQSRRPNTSFCFLDIRSPGLGDTAMYLCATSRDHGTSFNGELFFGEGSRLTVL.

The rearrangement uses TRBV5-1 and TRBJ1-2; D remains unclear. Germline V gene data show CDR1 as SGHRS and CDR2 as YFSETQ. The CDR3 is made up of 13 amino acids. Between the trimmed V and J ends, which lost 0 bases and 4 bases, there was a span of 7 bases. CDR3 coding DNA: TGCGCCAGCAGCTTGGGAGAGCCCTATGGCTACACCTTC. As protein: CASSLGEPYGYTF. Full variable domain (rest looked up from reference TRBV5-1 and TRBJ1-2): KAGVTQTPRYLIKTRGQQVTLSCSPISGHRSVSWYQQTPGQGLQFLFEYFSETQRNKGNFPGRFSGRQFSNSRSEMNVSTLELGDSALYLCASSLGEPYGYTFGSGTRLTVV.

V is TRBV6-5 and J is TRBJ2-1; D remains ambiguous. CDR1 and CDR2 (germline): MNHEY, SVGAGI. With 0 bases removed from V and 0 bases from J, the gap between germline ends came to 9 bases. The CDR3 runs to 16 residues. The DNA for the CDR3 is TGTGCCAGCAGTTACTCACCCCTAAGCTCCTACAATGAGCAGTTCTTC. Translating it yields CASSYSPLSSYNEQFF.

This clone was detected only once. The V and J genes are TRBV6-6 and TRBJ2-2, with 8 bases that match TRBD1. This CDR3 is 15 amino acids long. Germline V lookup: CDR1 MNHNY, CDR2 SVGAGI (reference sequence). V was pared by 5 bases and J by 6 bases, with 8 bases of the junction left unmatched. The CDR3 DNA reads as TGTGCCAGCAGTCCTTCCAGGGGGCGCGCCGGGGAGCTGTTTTTT. This sequence encodes CASSPSRGRAGELFF.

This chain links TRBV30 with TRBJ2-6; possible D gene TRBD2, 6 bases. The CDR3 has 13 residues. Trimming took 5 bases from V and 1 from J, leaving 6 bases between them. Germline-derived CDR1 and CDR2 are GTSNPN and SVGIG (reference sequence). The CDR3 region is CAWRGSGANVLTF. DNA for the CDR3: TGTGCCTGGCGGGGGTCTGGGGCCAACGTCCTGACTTTC.

V and J are TRBV7-8 and TRBJ2-5; maybe TRBD2 (6 bases). The CDR3 covers 12 residues. The ends were cut back, 5 bases at V and 4 bases at J, with 8 bases in the middle. CDR1 and CDR2 (germline): SGHVS, FQNEAQ. CDR3 amino acids: CASSKAGETQYF. In DNA form, the CDR3 reads TGTGCCAGCAGCAAAGCGGGAGAGACCCAGTACTTC. Combining the CDR3 with reference TRBV7-8 and TRBJ2-5 gives the whole variable domain GAGVSQSPRYKVAKRGQDVALRCDPISGHVSLFWYQQALGQGPEFLTYFQNEAQLDKSGLPSDRFFAERPEGSVSTLKIQRTQQEDSAVYLCASSKAGETQYFGPGTRLLVL.

The V call is TRBV15, the J call TRBJ1-3; no clear D. The CDR3 is made up of 16 amino acids. V was cut by 0 bases and J by 0 bases, with 9 bases left in between. Germline values: CDR1 LNHNV, CDR2 YYDKDF (reference sequence). This CDR3 reads CATSRDSWSSGNTIYF. As DNA, the CDR3 is TGTGCCACCAGCAGAGATTCGTGGAGCTCTGGAAACACCATATATTTT.

V is TRBV19 and J is TRBJ1-5; possibly TRBD1 for D (6 bases). Germline CDR1 reads LNHDA; CDR2 reads SQIVND (reference sequence). The CDR3 runs 17 residues. V shed 6 bases and J shed 0 bases, with 18 bases lying between them. The CDR3 loop is CASRVQGLSYSNQPQHF. In DNA form, the CDR3 reads TGTGCCAGTAGGGTCCAGGGGCTTTCGTATAGCAATCAGCCCCAGCATTTT.